One sample yielded the 14 T cell receptor beta chains listed below, sequenced in a study of T cell repertoires in cytomegalovirus infection. TCRdb re-analysed the reads in MiXCR, keeping a single row per CDR3 protein. This table has approximately 320,000 distinct CDR3 sequences, more than 8% appearing once. Material for sequencing was PBMCs. The receptor source for this set is a human donor in good health (CMV status not recorded). Some clones in this sample may be carry-over from other donors' samples.

This clonotype appeared a few times. The gene calls are TRBV6-5 and TRBJ2-2; a possible D gene is TRBD1 (6 bases). Germline loops: CDR1 MNHEY, CDR2 SVGAGI. The CDR3 consists of 15 residues. With 5 bases removed from V and 4 bases from J, the gap between germline ends came to 14 bases. CDR3 region: CASSQGQGSTGELFF. The CDR3 DNA sequence: TGTGCCAGCAGTCAGGGGCAGGGGAGCACCGGGGAGCTGTTTTTT.

The chain recombines TRBV7-9 with TRBJ2-1; 11 positions match TRBD1. The germline gives CDR1 SEHNR, CDR2 FQNEAQ (reference sequence). The CDR3 contains 19 residues. The V and J ends lost 2 bases and 8 bases, in that order; junction bases with no gene match: 17. As DNA, the CDR3 is TGTGCCAGCAGCTTAAAGTTCAGGGACAGGGGGACCCCTTCTGATGAGCAGTTCTTC. Its protein is CASSLKFRDRGTPSDEQFF.

At least ten counts were recorded for this clonotype. V is TRBV28 and J is TRBJ1-5, with D tentatively TRBD1 (6 bases). From germline, CDR1 is MDHEN and CDR2 SYDVKM. V lost 5 bases to trimming and J lost 0 bases, with 11 bases between them. The CDR3 runs to 15 residues. CDR3 sequence: CASSPAGASNQPQHF. In nucleotides, the CDR3 is TGTGCCAGCAGTCCCGCAGGGGCTAGCAATCAGCCCCAGCATTTT.

This clonotype has at least ten counts. The chain couples TRBV12-3 or TRBV12-4 to TRBJ1-1; possibly TRBD1 for D (6 bases). Trimming took off 2 bases at V and 0 bases at J, with 10 bases between the two ends. The CDR3 extends over 15 amino acids. The CDR3 DNA follows: TGTGCCAGCAGTTTATTAGGGGGATTGAACACTGAAGCTTTCTTT. This encodes CASSLLGGLNTEAFF.

J is TRBJ2-7 and V is TRBV29-1; D might be TRBD1 (6 bases). The V gene lost 8 bases and the J gene lost 3 bases, with 20 bases spanning the gap. CDR3 length: 14 residues. The germline CDR1 and CDR2 sequences are SQVTM and ANQGSEA. Here the CDR3 DNA reads TGCAGCCTGTTCTTCCCGGACAGCTACTACGAGCAGTACTTC. This translates into CSLFFPDSYYEQYF.

The sample holds a few counts of this clonotype. The V call is TRBV6-2 or TRBV6-3, the J call TRBJ2-7, with D possibly being TRBD1 or TRBD2 (5 bases each). This CDR3 is built from 16 residues. V was trimmed by 5 bases and J by 7 bases, leaving 24 bases between them. The germline V gene encodes CDR1 MNHEY and CDR2 SVGEGT. In DNA form, the CDR3 reads TGTGCCAGCAGTCAGACCCACGCAGGGAGCCCCGGGGAGCAGTACTTC. Amino acid sequence: CASSQTHAGSPGEQYF.

Many counts were recorded for this clonotype. As DNA, the CDR3 is TGTGCCAGCAGTTTAGTTCGGAGCTCCTACGAGCAGTACTTC. Translating it yields CASSLVRSSYEQYF. The rearrangement joins TRBV12-3 or TRBV12-4 to TRBJ2-7; D unclear. V was clipped by 1 base and J by 0 bases, with 7 bases between them. This CDR3 comprises 14 residues.

This clonotype was seen more than once but under ten times. The DNA is left out, because the CDR3 cannot be placed on it with certainty; the CDR3 is given as TCRdb lists it. The chain is built from TRBV18 and TRBJ1-5; TRBD1 reflects the table's D call only, with no check against the DNA. Germline V gene data show CDR1 as KGHSH and CDR2 as LQKENI. With termini counted, the CDR3 has 13 amino acids. CDR3 sequence: CASSSDRNLRQHF.

This clonotype has a handful of counts. This sequence joins TRBV5-6 and TRBJ2-7; D gene uncertain. Germline lookup yields CDR1 SGHDT and CDR2 YYEEEE. The CDR3 is 12 residues long. Trimming took off 1 base at V and 2 bases at J, with 4 bases between the two ends. The CDR3: CASSLYAYEQYF. The DNA of the CDR3 is TGTGCCAGCAGCTTGTATGCCTACGAGCAGTACTTC. Variable domain in full (rest from reference TRBV5-6 and TRBJ2-7): DAGVTQSPTHLIKTRGQQVTLRCSPKSGHDTVSWYQQALGQGPQFIFQYYEEEERQRGNFPDRFSGHQFPNYSSELNVNALLLGDSALYLCASSLYAYEQYFGPGTRLTVT.

This clonotype was found many times. The chain is built from TRBV7-2 and TRBJ2-2; the D gene is possibly TRBD1 (5 bases). Germline V gene data show CDR1 as SGHTA and CDR2 as FQGNSA. The CDR3 has 15 amino acids. The V gene lost 1 base and the J gene lost 6 bases, with 12 bases spanning the gap. In DNA, the CDR3 is TGTGCCAGCAGCTTAGTTCCAGGGTTCCCCGGGGAGCTGTTTTTT. Translation: CASSLVPGFPGELFF.

The chain combines TRBV2 with TRBJ2-7; D gene ambiguous. The CDR3 consists of 15 residues. Germline-derived CDR1 and CDR2 are SNHLY and FYNNEI. Deletions cut 4 bases from V and 0 bases from J, with 13 bases between. The CDR3 DNA is TGTGCCAGCAGTGGTGGGGTTAGCAGCTCCTACGAGCAGTACTTC. Translated: CASSGGVSSSYEQYF. Full variable domain (missing parts from reference TRBV2 and TRBJ2-7): EPEVTQTPSHQVTQMGQEVILRCVPISNHLYFYWYRQILGQKVEFLVSFYNNEISEKSEIFDDQFSVERPDGSNFTLKIRSTKLEDSAMYFCASSGGVSSSYEQYFGPGTRLTVT.

V usage is TRBV7-8 and J usage is TRBJ2-5; 10 bases fit TRBD2. Germline CDR1 SGHVS, CDR2 FQNEAQ. V lost 4 bases, J lost 1 base, and 3 bases stayed unmatched. CDR3 length: 15 residues. The CDR3 sequence is CASSYLAGAQETQYF. The CDR3 bases are TGTGCCAGCAGCTACCTAGCGGGGGCCCAAGAGACCCAGTACTTC.

For this clonotype: Given a much more abundant clone one base away, this may be a read error. The rearrangement uses TRBV7-6 and TRBJ1-1; D is ambiguous. Per germline, CDR1 SGHVS and CDR2 FNYEAQ. Trimming took off 1 base at V and 1 base at J, with 7 bases between the two ends. The CDR3 sequence is 14 residues long. CDR3 in amino acids: CASSLVSANTEAFF. The CDR3 coding sequence is TGTGCCAGCAGCTTAGTCTCAGCGAACACTGAAGCTTTCTTT.

On this clonotype: This CDR3 fails to terminate in the conserved phenylalanine or tryptophan, so it likely reflects a read error. The V gene is TRBV6-2 or TRBV6-3, the J gene TRBJ2-1; D is unclear. V lost 2 bases and J 6 bases, leaving 11 bases between the germline ends. CDR3 size: 14 residues. CDR1 and CDR2 from the germline V gene are MNHEY and SVGEGT. Here the CDR3 DNA reads TGTGCCAGCAGTTACAGCCCAACACTCAATGAGCAGTTCGTC. This sequence encodes CASSYSPTLNEQFV.